This T cell receptor beta chain was recorded in a study of blood T cell repertoires in COVID-19 (dated by TCRdb to 2018 to 2020). Turning to the overall study: The collaborator samples originated in the United States, Italy and Spain and spanned the acute and convalescent phases of COVID-19. A de-identified subject ID, COVID-19 status, age in years and sex were almost always included in the sample metadata. The prospective study material was composed of cDNA or gDNA derived from T cells, B-cell-depleted T cells, or PBMCs. Where available, HLA class I and class II types were obtained from metadata supplied by the sample provider rather than from assay-based typing. Deeply sampled blood TCRbeta repertoires from subjects exposed to, actively infected with, or recovered from COVID-19 were included in the dataset. The repertoires were released in a freely available public database meant as a resource for research on the immune response to SARS-CoV-2. Samples were obtained from the ongoing ImmuneRACE study (first 160 participants) and from 1,254 subjects provided by 6 global collaborators. General conclusions and limits of the study: The amount of clinical and demographic metadata varied by source and participant and was provided uncurated.

To note about this clone: Its antigen is currently not known. There are no base qualities to consult, and no much larger clone falls within one base.

Participants in the prospective study were aged roughly 18 to 100 years, lived in more than 20 United States geographic areas, and enrolled through a virtual design. In the prospective study, cohorts were assigned on the basis of participant-reported clinical history obtained from a screening survey and a study questionnaire. In the prospective study, whole blood, serum and a nasopharyngeal or oropharyngeal swab were collected from each participant by mobile phlebotomists. Prospective study participants could optionally give additional blood draws and questionnaires over an approximately two-month period. Blood samples from the prospective study were shipped frozen or at room temperature prior to DNA extraction. Trimming at the junction amounts to 2 bases on V and 3 bases on J, and the germline ends lie 8 bases apart. The germline V gene encodes CDR1 MNHEY and CDR2 SVGAGI. The CDR3 holds 13 amino acids from the cysteine to the phenylalanine. Solely the CDR3 DNA is kept, with 39 bases framed from the first base.

The immunoSEQ Assay, a bias-controlled multiplex PCR, was used to amplify TCRbeta CDR3 regions from genomic DNA. Per the authors' processing: Nucleated cell counts per sample were estimated from amplification of reference gene primers within the assay. To quantify the absolute abundance of each unique TCRbeta CDR3 rearrangement, sequence reads were collapsed and filtered. Productive Simpson clonality was computed per sample as the square root of Simpson's diversity index over productive rearrangements. In TCRdb, the immuneACCESS table is reduced to in-frame sequences with V and J assigned. These tables do not hold every clone; where another copy was compared, an unresolved V gene accounts for under half, and the others remain unexplained. V and J calls plus clone size are reproduced from that table; the DNA served to infer D and trimming. For this sample there are about 230,000 clones; roughly nine tenths appear just once. Roughly 4% of the sample rests with the top ten.

This sequence was found in a woman under 40 with acute COVID-19. Sequenced sample: PBMCs or T cells enriched from blood (not recorded which). The chain is encoded by TRBV6-5 joined to TRBJ2-7; the D gene is perhaps TRBD1, from 6 matching bases. The DNA reads TGTGCCAGCAGTTACGAGGGGGTCTACGAGCAGTACTTC. Protein translation: CASSYEGVYEQYF.